Included here is one TCR beta chain sequence, with context. It lacks a known antigen. Qualities for individual bases were not recorded, and no much larger clone is one base off. Library preparation was by the immunoSEQ multiplex PCR assay. DNA from the CD4+ T cells that had been cultured and isolated underwent TCR beta CDR3 sequencing. Per the source publication's procedure: Non-productive TCR sequences were removed, reads were trimmed to the CDR3 region, and CDR3s of at least 7 amino acids were retained. Antigen-specific clonotypes were identified with the MANAFEST web app by comparing expansion in peptide wells against reference cultures. For clones to be considered positive, expansion at FDR<0.05 versus reference and all other wells, an odds ratio above 5, and a frequency above 0.1% in two replicate wells were required. A clonotype was called cross-reactive if it was significantly expanded both in SARS-CoV-2 spike wells and in at least one common cold coronavirus spike condition. Levenshtein distance calculated with the stringdist R package was used to assess CDR3 similarity, and unrooted trees were constructed with ape in R 3.6.1. Held by TCRdb, this immuneACCESS table contains in-frame sequences only and omits some clones. Under half of the omission traces to an unresolved V gene where checked; the cause of the rest is unknown. D and trimming come from the DNA, and the V and J calls and clone size come from that table. The sample records approximately 40,000 clones, 70% of which are singletons. Together, the top ten hold 20% to 25% of the sample.

The data were obtained in a study of vaccination effects on CD4 cells after COVID-19 (dated by TCRdb to the early 2020s). Context from the whole study: Two doses of either the BNT162b2 or the mRNA-1273 mRNA SARS-CoV-2 vaccine were administered to participants. In both COVID-19 convalescent patients and infection-naive vaccine recipients, the study compared SARS-CoV-2 spike-specific CD4+ TCR repertoires from before mRNA vaccination with those from after it. Cultures from other donors in the study were sequenced with the Oncomine TCR Beta short-read assay on an Illumina iSeq 100. A total of ten to eleven COVID-19 convalescent patients and several SARS-CoV-2-naive healthy vaccine recipients were included in the full study. The full study reports these points: Clones induced by infection and clones induced by vaccination both contracted markedly at late timepoints after vaccination, which fits with T cell responses waning over time. Among healthy vaccine recipients, nearly all vaccine-induced clones were SARS-CoV-2 mono-reactive, and just 1 of 255 was cross-reactive with common cold coronaviruses. Only a small number of convalescent patients were included, and no early post-infection timepoints were available, which limited the study.

A distance of 8 bases separates the germline ends of V and J, which lose 2 bases and 0 bases respectively. The CDR3, from cysteine to phenylalanine, totals 16 residues. The sequence is cut down to CDR3 DNA, 48 bases in frame from base 1. Sequences KGHSH (CDR1) and LQKENI (CDR2) are obtained from the germline V gene. In the ViraFEST assay, PBMC were stimulated with viral peptide pools, and TCR sequencing was then used to find antigen-specific CD4+ T cell clonotypes based on their expansion. After 10 to 11 days of culture, CD4+ T cells were isolated with the EasySep CD4+ T cell isolation kit. The absence of prior SARS-CoV-2 infection in healthy vaccine recipients was confirmed by negative nucleocapsid antibodies before and after vaccination. Each well held under 2.5 million PBMC cultured in IMDM containing approximately 5% human AB serum, around 9.3 IU/ml IL-2 and gentamicin, along with 10 ug/ml peptides. Half of the culture medium was replaced with fresh IL-2-containing medium on days 3 and 7. Each peptide stimulation condition was cultured in triplicate wells unless otherwise noted. Using Ficoll-Paque Plus gradient centrifugation, PBMC were separated from whole blood and then either used fresh or cryopreserved at -140C. The overlapping peptide pools covered the spike proteins of SARS-CoV-2 and of the common cold coronaviruses HCoV-NL63, HCoV-OC43 and HCoV-229E. The QIAamp micro DNA kit was used to extract genomic DNA from the cultured CD4+ T cells.

The source material was CD4+ T cells from PBMCs cultured with SARS-CoV-2 spike peptides, sampled before COVID-19 vaccination. Per the publication, the cell subset or site label means: SARS-CoV-2 spike overlapping peptide pool stimulation. The TCR comes from a human donor who received a COVID-19 vaccine. The chain links TRBV18 with TRBJ1-6, with no reliable assignment of the D segment. In nucleotide form, the sequence is TGTGCCAGCTCACCAAATGGGAGCTCCTATAATTCACCCCTCCACTTT. This gives the protein CASSPNGSSYNSPLHF.